Described below is a single T cell receptor beta chain sequence and its context. The sample originates from a study of glioma-infiltrating T cells after dendritic cell vaccination. For the study at large: Glioblastoma patients came from Phase I and II dendritic cell vaccination trials. Three intradermal dendritic cell vaccine injections were given every two weeks. Autologous tumor lysate-pulsed dendritic cell vaccination was given between about 2002 and 2013.

The germline V gene encodes CDR1 SGHAT and CDR2 FQNNGV. Trimming cost V 7 bases and J 6 bases, with 21 bases left between them. The CDR3 extends over 15 amino acids. The immunoSEQ assay amplified TCRB CDR3 from up to about 2 ug DNA. Clones were sequenced by immunoSEQ multiplex PCR, and TCRdb holds only the in-frame ones, with some missing. The table has about 32,000 clones, roughly 90% seen once; the top ten hold roughly 2.2%. The chain links TRBV11-2 to TRBJ1-2, with D unclear. This material consisted of blood, taken before dendritic cell vaccination. This clonotype was obtained from a human donor with glioblastoma. CDR3 region: CASTASAVLSDGYTF. DNA for the CDR3: TGTGCCAGCACAGCTTCGGCAGTACTCAGCGATGGCTACACCTTC.